Presented here are 24 T cell receptor beta chains from one specimen sequenced in a study of shared clonotypes between healthy human individuals. The data were produced by immunoSEQ multiplex PCR, yet TCRdb's version contains in-frame clones alone and is incomplete. The sample holds about 2.2 million clones, 80% to 95% seen once. Positively selected for CCR7, the CD45RO-negative cells used as naive CD8 cells excluded terminally differentiated effector memory CD45RA+ cells. Sequencing was done on a sample of naive CD8+ T cells from PBMCs. The receptors were gathered from a young man in good health. Some clones in this sample may be carry-over from other donors' samples.

J is TRBJ2-6 and V is TRBV7-6; a weak D match, TRBD1 (5 bases). The V gene's germline CDR1 is SGHVS and CDR2 FNYEAQ. V was cut by 3 bases and J by 2 bases, with 5 bases left in between. The length of the CDR3 is 14 residues. Written as DNA, the CDR3 is TGTGCCAGCAGCTTGACAGCTGGGGCCAACGTCCTGACTTTC. Protein sequence: CASSLTAGANVLTF.

The chain is built from TRBV7-6 and TRBJ2-1; D ambiguous. Trimming took off 0 bases at V and 0 bases at J, with 6 bases between the two ends. The CDR3 runs to 15 residues. Per the germline V gene, CDR1 is SGHVS and CDR2 is FNYEAQ. CDR3 sequence: CASSLADSSYNEQFF. In nucleotides, the CDR3 is TGTGCCAGCAGCTTAGCAGATAGCTCCTACAATGAGCAGTTCTTC.

CDR3 DNA sequence: TGTGCCACCAGCAGAGTAGGGGGGAGCACTGAAGCTTTCTTT. It codes for CATSRVGGSTEAFF. The V and J genes are TRBV15 and TRBJ1-1; a possible D gene is TRBD1 (6 bases). The V and J ends lost 1 base and 4 bases respectively, with 10 bases between them. This CDR3 is built from 14 residues. Per germline, CDR1 LNHNV and CDR2 YYDKDF (reference sequence).

The V call is TRBV18, the J call TRBJ2-7; D not certain. Germline V gene data show CDR1 as KGHSH and CDR2 as LQKENI. Trimming removed 6 bases from V and 0 bases from J, with 12 bases in between. CDR3 length: 14 amino acids. The CDR3 loop reads CASSAARSSYEQYF. In nucleotides, the CDR3 is TGTGCCAGCTCGGCCGCACGGAGCTCCTACGAGCAGTACTTC.

The rearrangement links TRBV4-3 to TRBJ2-7; a possible D gene is TRBD2 (6 bases). The germline V and J ends were trimmed by 4 bases and 2 bases, with 15 bases remaining between them. The germline V gene encodes CDR1 LGHNA and CDR2 YSLEER. There are 15 residues in the CDR3. The CDR3 spells CASSPDLWRAYEQYF. CDR3 nucleotides: TGCGCCAGCAGCCCAGACCTTTGGAGGGCCTACGAGCAGTACTTC.

This clone was found once. The V and J genes are TRBV9 and TRBJ1-2; D is possibly TRBD1 (6 bases). Trimming shortened V by 4 bases and J by 4 bases, and 17 bases separated the two germline ends. Germline values: CDR1 SGDLS, CDR2 YYNGEE. The CDR3 length is 15 residues. DNA of the CDR3: TGTGCCAGCAGCAGAGGGGGAGGGACACCCTATGGCTACACCTTC. As protein: CASSRGGGTPYGYTF.

V and J are TRBV27 and TRBJ2-3; 13 bases are a match to TRBD2. The CDR3 runs to 15 residues. V gave up 8 bases and J gave up 5 bases; unmatched junction bases: 7. The V gene's germline CDR1 is MNHEY and CDR2 SMNVEV (reference sequence). The CDR3 loop reads CASGKLAGGGDTQYF. Written as DNA, the CDR3 is TGTGCCAGCGGGAAACTAGCGGGAGGGGGAGATACGCAGTATTTT.

The gene calls are TRBV7-9 and TRBJ2-7; D perhaps matches TRBD1 (5 bases). Trimming took off 4 bases at V and 7 bases at J, with 14 bases between the two ends. Germline V CDR1 and CDR2: SEHNR, FQNEAQ (reference sequence). The CDR3 is 13 residues long. CDR3 region: CASSSARVGEQYF. The CDR3, as DNA: TGTGCCAGCAGCTCGGCCAGGGTCGGTGAGCAGTACTTC.

This clone was detected once. CDR3 sequence reads: CASSAPEVGLPSGANVLTF. DNA for the CDR3: TGTGCCAGCAGTGCCCCGGAGGTGGGACTCCCCTCTGGGGCCAACGTCCTGACTTTC. The J gene is TRBJ2-6, the V gene TRBV2; the D gene is possibly TRBD2 (6 bases). With 4 bases removed from V and 0 bases from J, the gap between germline ends came to 19 bases. Germline loops: CDR1 SNHLY, CDR2 FYNNEI. CDR3 length: 19 amino acids.

V usage is TRBV7-9 and J usage is TRBJ2-7; D is unresolved. The CDR3 is 16 residues long. Germline-derived CDR1 and CDR2 are SEHNR and FQNEAQ (reference sequence). Trimming cost V 2 bases and J 5 bases, with 19 bases left between them. The CDR3 nucleotides are TGTGCCAGCAGCTTAAATGGATATGTGAGGAGCCACGAGCAGTACTTC. Protein: CASSLNGYVRSHEQYF.

This clone has only one observation. The chain links TRBV5-4 to TRBJ2-7; D is unresolved. Per the germline V gene, CDR1 is SGHNT and CDR2 is YYREEE (reference sequence). This CDR3 has 17 residues. The V end lost 0 bases, the J end lost 0 bases, and 16 bases lay between the germline ends. CDR3: CASSLARTVVSSYEQYF. In nucleotides, the CDR3 is TGTGCCAGCAGCTTGGCCCGGACGGTGGTTAGCTCCTACGAGCAGTACTTC.

Concerning this clone itself: The identical CDR3 is also encoded by other nucleotide sequences in the sample. V usage is TRBV4-1 and J usage is TRBJ2-7; perhaps TRBD1 as D (6 bases). Looked up from germline, CDR1 is MGHRA and CDR2 is YSYEKL. The CDR3 contains 12 residues. V lost 4 bases and J 5 bases, leaving 9 bases between the germline ends. The CDR3 region has the DNA TGCGCCAGCAGCCCCAGGGGAGACGAGCAGTACTTC. It translates to CASSPRGDEQYF.

V gene TRBV28 combines with J gene TRBJ1-1; the D is unclear. The CDR3 extends over 16 amino acids. CDR1 and CDR2 (germline): MDHEN, SYDVKM. Trimming took 5 bases from V and 0 from J, leaving 16 bases between them. In DNA form, the CDR3 reads TGTGCCAGCAGTACCACCCTCGAGAGGGTGAACACTGAAGCTTTCTTT. Protein: CASSTTLERVNTEAFF.

The CDR3 DNA sequence: TGCAGCGTTGAATCCCTAGCGGGAGGGGCCTACAATGAGCAGTTCTTC. Translation: CSVESLAGGAYNEQFF. The chain combines TRBV29-1 with TRBJ2-1, with TRBD2 matching 12 bases. CDR3 length: 16 residues. Germline values: CDR1 SQVTM, CDR2 ANQGSEA. With V trimmed by 2 bases and J by 2 bases, 4 bases remained unmatched.

The genes are TRBV5-1 and TRBJ2-7; D not certain. The CDR3 covers 12 residues. Trimming pared 1 base from V and 5 bases from J, leaving 7 bases between. CDR1 and CDR2 (germline): SGHRS, YFSETQ. CDR3 nucleotides: TGCGCCAGCAGCTTGATCCCCCACGAGCAGTACTTC. This translates into CASSLIPHEQYF.

The chain carries TRBV7-8 and TRBJ2-7; D is unresolved. The CDR3 runs to 14 residues. Per the germline V gene, CDR1 is SGHVS and CDR2 is FQNEAQ. V was pared by 1 base and J by 3 bases, with 10 bases between. CDR3 coding DNA: TGTGCCAGCAGCTTAGGGTCGGTCCTCTACGAGCAGTACTTC. It yields the protein CASSLGSVLYEQYF.

The rearrangement links TRBV27 to TRBJ1-2; D is possibly TRBD1 (5 bases). Germline V gene lookup returns CDR1 MNHEY and CDR2 SMNVEV (reference sequence). V gave up 3 bases and J gave up 2 bases, with 10 bases separating them. The CDR3 runs 14 residues. CDR3 protein: CASSLTGRNYGYTF. CDR3 nucleotide sequence: TGTGCCAGCAGTTTGACGGGGCGCAACTATGGCTACACCTTC.

The rearrangement joins TRBV11-2 to TRBJ2-2; TRBD2 aligns across 12 bases. The CDR3 is 20 residues long. J gave up 5 bases and V 0 bases, and 13 bases lay outside the gene matches. Germline-derived CDR1 and CDR2 are SGHAT and FQNNGV. The DNA for the CDR3 is TGTGCCAGCAGCTTAGATGTAGGACTAGCGGGAAGGGGTTTGACCGGGGAGCTGTTTTTT. Translation gives CASSLDVGLAGRGLTGELFF.

This rearrangement joins TRBV6-5 to TRBJ1-1; possible D gene TRBD1, 5 bases. V was pared by 10 bases and J by 5 bases, with 20 bases between. Germline lookup yields CDR1 MNHEY and CDR2 SVGAGI. The length of the CDR3 is 14 residues. In nucleotides, the CDR3 is TGTGCCACTTCCTGGGGGGAAGGTGATACTGAAGCTTTCTTT. Translated, it gives CATSWGEGDTEAFF.

The rearrangement joins TRBV28 to TRBJ1-2, with 7 bases lining up with TRBD1. V dropped 5 bases and J dropped 1; count of bases not matched to a gene: 4. Germline CDR1 is MDHEN and CDR2 is SYDVKM. There are 14 residues in the CDR3. CDR3 sequence reads: CASSTTGNNYGYTF. In DNA form, the CDR3 reads TGTGCCAGCAGTACGACAGGGAATAACTATGGCTACACCTTC.

The chain carries TRBV27 and TRBJ1-5; D might be TRBD1 (6 bases). V was cut by 8 bases and J by 4 bases, with 18 bases left in between. The germline gives CDR1 MNHEY, CDR2 SMNVEV (reference sequence). The CDR3 is 15 amino acids. CDR3 nucleotides: TGTGCCAGCTCCTCTCGGGGGGCCCATAATCAGCCCCAGCATTTT. Translating gives CASSSRGAHNQPQHF.

The rearrangement links TRBV9 to TRBJ2-7, with D possibly being TRBD2 (6 bases). Germline V lookup: CDR1 SGDLS, CDR2 YYNGEE. The CDR3 runs to 12 residues. Trimming left V 3 bases short and J 4 bases short, with 8 bases between. CDR3 sequence (DNA): TGTGCCAGCAGCGATCGGGAGTACGAGCAGTACTTC. Its translation is CASSDREYEQYF.

Concerning this clone itself: This sample also contains other DNA sequences that code for the same CDR3. The V gene is TRBV27, the J gene TRBJ2-7; a weak D match, TRBD2 (6 bases). CDR3 length equals 13 residues. V lost 3 bases, J lost 3 bases, and 9 bases lay in between. CDR1 and CDR2 (germline): MNHEY, SMNVEV (reference sequence). For the CDR3, the DNA is TGTGCCAGCAGTTTGGGACTGCGCTACGAGCAGTACTTC. Translation gives CASSLGLRYEQYF.

The chain couples TRBV7-9 to TRBJ2-7; tentatively, D is TRBD1 or TRBD2 (6 bases each). CDR1 is SEHNR, CDR2 FQNEAQ, per germline (reference sequence). V was cut by 1 base and J by 6 bases, with 13 bases left in between. The CDR3 runs to 14 residues. In DNA, the CDR3 is TGTGCCAGCAGCTTAGGCGGGACAAGGGGCGAGCAGTACTTC. Its protein product is CASSLGGTRGEQYF.